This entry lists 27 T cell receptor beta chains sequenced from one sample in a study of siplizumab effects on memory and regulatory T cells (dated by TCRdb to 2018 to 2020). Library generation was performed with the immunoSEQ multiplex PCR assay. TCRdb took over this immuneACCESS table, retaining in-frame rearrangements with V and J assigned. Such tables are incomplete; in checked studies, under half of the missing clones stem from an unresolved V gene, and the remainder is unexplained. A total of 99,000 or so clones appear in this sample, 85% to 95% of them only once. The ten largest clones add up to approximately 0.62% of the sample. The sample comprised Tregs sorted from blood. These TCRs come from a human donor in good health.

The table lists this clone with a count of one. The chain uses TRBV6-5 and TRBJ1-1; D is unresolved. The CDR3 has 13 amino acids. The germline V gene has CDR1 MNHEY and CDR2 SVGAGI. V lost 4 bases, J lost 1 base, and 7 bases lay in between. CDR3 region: CASSSSGNTEAFF. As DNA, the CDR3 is TGTGCCAGCAGTTCATCGGGGAACACTGAAGCTTTCTTT.

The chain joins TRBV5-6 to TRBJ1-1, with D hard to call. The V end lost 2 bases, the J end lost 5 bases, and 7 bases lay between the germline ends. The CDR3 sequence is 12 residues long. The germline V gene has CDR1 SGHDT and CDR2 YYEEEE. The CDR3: CASSFPGTEAFF. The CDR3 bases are TGTGCCAGCAGCTTCCCGGGAACTGAAGCTTTCTTT.

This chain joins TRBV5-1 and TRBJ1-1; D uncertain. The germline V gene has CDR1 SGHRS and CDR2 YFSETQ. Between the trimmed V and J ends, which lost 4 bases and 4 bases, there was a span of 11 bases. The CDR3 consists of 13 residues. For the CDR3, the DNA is TGCGCCAGCAGCGCTATACTGGGCACTGAAGCTTTCTTT. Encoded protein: CASSAILGTEAFF.

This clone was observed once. CDR3 DNA: TGTGCCAGCAGCTTACTTCGACCCGGGACAGGGTTCCAAGAGACCCAGTACTTC. This translates into CASSLLRPGTGFQETQYF. The chain employs TRBV7-6 and TRBJ2-5; 9 nucleotides agree with TRBD1. This CDR3 has 18 amino acids. Trimming at V came to 2 bases and at J to 1 base, leaving 11 bases not matched to a gene. Germline CDR1 is SGHVS and CDR2 is FNYEAQ.

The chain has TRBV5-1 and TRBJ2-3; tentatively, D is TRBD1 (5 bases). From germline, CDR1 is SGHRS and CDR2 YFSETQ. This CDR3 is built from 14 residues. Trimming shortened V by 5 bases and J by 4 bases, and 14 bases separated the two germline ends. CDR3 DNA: TGCGCCAGCAGATACGGGTCAGGGCCAGATACGCAGTATTTT. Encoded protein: CASRYGSGPDTQYF.

CDR3 coding DNA: TGCGCCAGCGGGGGGACAGAGCGCTATGGCTACACCTTC. Protein: CASGGTERYGYTF. The V and J genes are TRBV5-1 and TRBJ1-2; 7 positions match TRBD1. This CDR3 comprises 13 residues. Germline CDR1 is SGHRS and CDR2 is YFSETQ. V lost 7 bases to trimming and J lost 4 bases; unmatched junction nucleotides: 7.

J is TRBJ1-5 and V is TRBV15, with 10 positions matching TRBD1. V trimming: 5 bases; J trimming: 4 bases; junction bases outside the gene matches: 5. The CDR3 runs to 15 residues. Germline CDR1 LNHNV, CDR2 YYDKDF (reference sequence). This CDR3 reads CATSGGTGANQPQHF. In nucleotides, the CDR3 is TGTGCCACCAGCGGAGGGACAGGGGCAAATCAGCCCCAGCATTTT.

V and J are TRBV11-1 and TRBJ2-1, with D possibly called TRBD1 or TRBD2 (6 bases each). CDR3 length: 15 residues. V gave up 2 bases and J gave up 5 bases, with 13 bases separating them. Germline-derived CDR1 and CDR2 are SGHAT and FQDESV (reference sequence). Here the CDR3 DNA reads TGTGCCAGCAGCTTATTTAGGGGGGCACACAATGAGCAGTTCTTC. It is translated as CASSLFRGAHNEQFF.

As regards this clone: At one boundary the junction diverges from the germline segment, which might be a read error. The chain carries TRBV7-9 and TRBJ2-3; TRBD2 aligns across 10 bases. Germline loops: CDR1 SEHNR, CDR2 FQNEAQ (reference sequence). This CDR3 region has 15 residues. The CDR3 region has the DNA TGTGCCTGCAGCTTAGCTAGCGGGAGTACAGATACGCAGTATTTT. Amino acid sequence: CACSLASGSTDTQYF.

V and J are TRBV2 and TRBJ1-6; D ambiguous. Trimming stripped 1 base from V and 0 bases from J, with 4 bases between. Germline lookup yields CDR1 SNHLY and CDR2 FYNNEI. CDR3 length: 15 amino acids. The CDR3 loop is CASSEGGSYNSPLHF. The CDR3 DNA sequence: TGTGCCAGCAGTGAAGGCGGCTCCTATAATTCACCCCTCCACTTT.

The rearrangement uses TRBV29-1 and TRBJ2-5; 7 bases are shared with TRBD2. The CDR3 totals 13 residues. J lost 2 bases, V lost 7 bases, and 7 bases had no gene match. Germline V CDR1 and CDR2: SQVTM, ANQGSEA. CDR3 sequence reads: CSALSGGQETQYF. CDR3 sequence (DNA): TGCAGCGCCCTGTCCGGGGGGCAAGAGACCCAGTACTTC.

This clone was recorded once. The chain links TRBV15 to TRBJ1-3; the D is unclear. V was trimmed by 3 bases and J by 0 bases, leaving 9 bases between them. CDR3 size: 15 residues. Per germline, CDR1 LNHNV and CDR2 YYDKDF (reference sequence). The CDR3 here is CATSRNPDSGNTIYF. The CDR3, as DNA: TGTGCCACCAGCAGGAACCCAGACTCTGGAAACACCATATATTTT.

CDR3 sequence reads: CASSLPGNNSPLHF. CDR3 sequence (DNA): TGTGCCAGCAGCTTACCGGGGAATAATTCACCCCTCCACTTT. The V gene is TRBV11-2, the J gene TRBJ1-6, with D uncertain. Germline V gene sequence: CDR1 SGHAT, CDR2 FQNNGV. The CDR3 loop spans 14 amino acids. Trimming stripped 2 bases from V and 5 bases from J, with 7 bases between.

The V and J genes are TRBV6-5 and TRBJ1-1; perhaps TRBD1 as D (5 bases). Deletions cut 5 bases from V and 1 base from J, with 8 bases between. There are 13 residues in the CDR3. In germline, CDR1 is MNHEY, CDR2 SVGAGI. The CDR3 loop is CASSPGQNTEAFF. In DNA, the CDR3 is TGTGCCAGCAGTCCAGGACAGAACACTGAAGCTTTCTTT.

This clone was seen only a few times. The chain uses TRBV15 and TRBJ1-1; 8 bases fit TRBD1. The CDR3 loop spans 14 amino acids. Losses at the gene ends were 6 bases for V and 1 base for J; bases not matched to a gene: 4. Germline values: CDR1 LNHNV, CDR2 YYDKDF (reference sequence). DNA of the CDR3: TGTGCCACCAGGAACAGGGGGGCGAACACTGAAGCTTTCTTT. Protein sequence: CATRNRGANTEAFF. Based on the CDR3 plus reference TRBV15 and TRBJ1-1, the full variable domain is DAMVIQNPRYQVTQFGKPVTLSCSQTLNHNVMYWYQQKSSQAPKLLFHYYDKDFNNEADTPDNFQSRRPNTSFCFLDIRSPGLGDTAMYLCATRNRGANTEAFFGQGTRLTVV.

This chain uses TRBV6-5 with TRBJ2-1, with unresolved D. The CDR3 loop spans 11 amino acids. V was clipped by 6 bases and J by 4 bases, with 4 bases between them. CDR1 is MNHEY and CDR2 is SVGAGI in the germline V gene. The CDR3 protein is CASRGYNEQFF. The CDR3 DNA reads TGTGCCAGCAGGGGGTACAATGAGCAGTTCTTC.

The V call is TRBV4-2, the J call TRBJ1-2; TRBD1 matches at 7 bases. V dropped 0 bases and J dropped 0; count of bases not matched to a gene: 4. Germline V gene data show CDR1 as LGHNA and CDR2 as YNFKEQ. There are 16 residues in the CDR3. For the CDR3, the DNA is TGTGCCAGCAGCCAAGACAGGGGGAAAGCTAACTATGGCTACACCTTC. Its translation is CASSQDRGKANYGYTF.

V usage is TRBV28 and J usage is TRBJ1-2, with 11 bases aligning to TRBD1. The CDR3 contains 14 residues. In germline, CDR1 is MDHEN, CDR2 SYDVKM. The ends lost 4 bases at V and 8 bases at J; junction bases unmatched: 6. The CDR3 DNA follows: TGTGCCAGCAGTTATGGGACAGGGGGATACGGCTACACCTTC. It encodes CASSYGTGGYGYTF.

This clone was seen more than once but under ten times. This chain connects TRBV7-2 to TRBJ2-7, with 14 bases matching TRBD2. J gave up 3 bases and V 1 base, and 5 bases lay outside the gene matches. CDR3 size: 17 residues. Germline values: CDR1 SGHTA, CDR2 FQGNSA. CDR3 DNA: TGTGCCAGCAGCTTAGTGGGACTAGCGGGAGCCAACTACGAGCAGTACTTC. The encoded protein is CASSLVGLAGANYEQYF.

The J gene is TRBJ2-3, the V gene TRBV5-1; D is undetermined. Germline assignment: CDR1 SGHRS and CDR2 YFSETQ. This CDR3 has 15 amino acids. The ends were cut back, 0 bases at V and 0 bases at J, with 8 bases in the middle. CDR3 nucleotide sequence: TGCGCCAGCAGCTTGGCGCTCCCTAGCACAGATACGCAGTATTTT. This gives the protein CASSLALPSTDTQYF.

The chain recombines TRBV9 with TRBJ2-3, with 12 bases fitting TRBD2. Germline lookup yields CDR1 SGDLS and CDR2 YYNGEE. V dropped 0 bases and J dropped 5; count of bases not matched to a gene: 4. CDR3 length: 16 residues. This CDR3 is CASSVERLAGEDTQYF. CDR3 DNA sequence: TGTGCCAGCAGCGTAGAGCGACTAGCGGGAGAAGATACGCAGTATTTT.

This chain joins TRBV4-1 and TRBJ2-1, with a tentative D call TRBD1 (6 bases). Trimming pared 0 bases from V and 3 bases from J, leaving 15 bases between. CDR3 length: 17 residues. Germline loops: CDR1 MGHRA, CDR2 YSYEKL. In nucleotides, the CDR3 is TGCGCCAGCAGCCAAGATAATCGCAGGGGATACTACAATGAGCAGTTCTTC. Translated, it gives CASSQDNRRGYYNEQFF.

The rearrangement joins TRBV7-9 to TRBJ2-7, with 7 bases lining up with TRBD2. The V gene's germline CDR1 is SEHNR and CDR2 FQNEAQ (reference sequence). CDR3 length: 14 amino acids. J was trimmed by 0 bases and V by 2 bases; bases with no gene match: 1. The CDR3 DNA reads TGTGCCAGCAGCTTACTAGCGGCCTCCTACGAGCAGTACTTC. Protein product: CASSLLAASYEQYF. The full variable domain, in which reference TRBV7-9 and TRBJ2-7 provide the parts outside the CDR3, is DTGVSQNPRHKITKRGQNVTFRCDPISEHNRLYWYRQTLGQGPEFLTYFQNEAQLEKSRLLSDRFSAERPKGSFSTLEIQRTEQGDSAMYLCASSLLAASYEQYFGPGTRLTVT.

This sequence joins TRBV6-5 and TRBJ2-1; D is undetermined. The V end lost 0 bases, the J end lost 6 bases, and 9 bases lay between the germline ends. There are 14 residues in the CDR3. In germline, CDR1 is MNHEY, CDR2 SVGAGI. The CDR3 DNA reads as TGTGCCAGCAGTTACTCGACACTCTTCAATGAGCAGTTCTTC. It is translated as CASSYSTLFNEQFF.

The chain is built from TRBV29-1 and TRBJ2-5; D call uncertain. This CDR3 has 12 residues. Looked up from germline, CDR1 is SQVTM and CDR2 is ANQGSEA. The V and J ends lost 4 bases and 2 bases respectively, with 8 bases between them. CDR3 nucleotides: TGCAGCGTTGTACCAGATCAAGAGACCCAGTACTTC. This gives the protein CSVVPDQETQYF.

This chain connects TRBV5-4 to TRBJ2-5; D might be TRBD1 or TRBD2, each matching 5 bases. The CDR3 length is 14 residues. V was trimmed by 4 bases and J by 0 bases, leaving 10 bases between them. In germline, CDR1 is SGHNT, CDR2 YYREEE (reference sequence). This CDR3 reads CASSGGGYQETQYF. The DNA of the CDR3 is TGTGCCAGCAGCGGGGGTGGATACCAAGAGACCCAGTACTTC.

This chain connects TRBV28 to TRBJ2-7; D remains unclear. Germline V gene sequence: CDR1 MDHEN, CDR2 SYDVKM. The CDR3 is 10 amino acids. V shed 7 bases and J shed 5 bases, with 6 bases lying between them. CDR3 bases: TGTGCCAGCATCGGCAACGAGCAGTACTTC. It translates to CASIGNEQYF.